This T cell receptor beta chain emerged from a study of patients and donors after allogeneic stem cell transplantation. TCRdb analysed the RT-PCR reads with MiXCR anew, one entry per CDR3 protein. The sample has 12,000 or so distinct CDR3 sequences, under 30% seen once. Trimming took 5 bases from V and 6 from J; bases not matched to a gene: 9. CDR1 is SGHRS, CDR2 YFSETQ, per germline. This CDR3 is 15 amino acids long. This receptor was taken from a human donor who was either an allogeneic HSCT recipient or a stem cell or donor lymphocyte infusion donor (not recorded which). It is not recorded whose cells these are; they may come from a transplant donor. The sample consisted of blood, either unsorted or a sorted T cell fraction (not recorded which). This chain connects TRBV5-1 to TRBJ2-7, with TRBD2 matching 12 bases. CDR3 nucleotides: TGCGCCAGCAGTTTAACCGGGACTAGCGGGTCCGAGCAGTACTTC. Residues: CASSLTGTSGSEQYF.